One TCR beta chain is described in this entry. In the source study's methods: Reference gene primers were amplified, and this amplification served to estimate nucleated cell counts. Using immunoSEQ multiplex PCR, the repertoire was profiled, and TCRdb retains in-frame clones only, with some absent. D and trimming come from the DNA, and the V and J calls and clone size come from that table. The data hold about 220,000 clones, with 83% observed a single time. This sample stems from a study of blood T cell repertoires in COVID-19. Trimming shortened V by 0 bases and J by 5 bases, and 11 bases separated the two germline ends. This CDR3 comprises 14 residues. Germline V CDR1 and CDR2: SGHDT, YYEEEE.

The clonotype comes from a middle-aged woman who had been exposed to COVID-19. The sample was PBMCs or T cells enriched from blood (not recorded which). The chain combines TRBV5-6 with TRBJ1-2; D perhaps matches TRBD1 (5 bases). The CDR3 loop reads CASSLDPSGYGYTF. The CDR3, as DNA: TGTGCCAGCAGCTTGGATCCGTCAGGGTATGGCTACACCTTC. The full variable domain, completed using reference TRBV5-6 and TRBJ1-2, is DAGVTQSPTHLIKTRGQQVTLRCSPKSGHDTVSWYQQALGQGPQFIFQYYEEEERQRGNFPDRFSGHQFPNYSSELNVNALLLGDSALYLCASSLDPSGYGYTFGSGTRLTVV.